The rows below give T cell receptor beta chains drawn from one sample of a study of blood T cell repertoires in COVID-19. The table came from immunoSEQ multiplex PCR; TCRdb's copy has only in-frame clones and leaves some out. The sample has 180,000 or so clones, roughly 87% seen once. Sequencing input: PBMCs or T cells enriched from blood (not recorded which). The receptors stem from a human donor with acute COVID-19. The donor label of this sample is uncertain. The CDR3 runs from the conserved cysteine through the conserved F or W. D genes are given only for firm matches. Size is stated for part of the rows, as once, few or many counts, or as a class when the clone is expanded.

TRBJ2-5 | NA | NA | TRBV7-9 | CASSLIQRTAQETQYF | TGTGCCAGCAGCTTAATACAAAGGACAGCCCAAGAGACCCAGTACTTC
TRBJ2-7 | NA | NA | TRBV7-9 | CASSPTEGYEQYF | TGTGCCAGCAGCCCTACAGAGGGATACGAGCAGTACTTC
TRBJ2-5 | NA | NA | TRBV6-5 | CASSPGLQETQYF | TGTGCCAGCAGTCCGGGACTCCAAGAGACCCAGTACTTC
TRBJ1-2 | NA | TRBD1 | TRBV6-5 | CASNPGQGASGYTF | TGTGCTTCCAACCCGGGACAGGGGGCGAGTGGCTACACCTTC
TRBJ1-1 | NA | NA | TRBV2 | CASSVMRDVAFF | TGTGCCAGCAGTGTAATGCGGGACGTGGCTTTCTTT
TRBJ1-2 | NA | TRBD1 | TRBV30 | CAYIQGALGGYTF | TGTGCCTACATACAGGGGGCCCTCGGTGGCTACACCTTC
TRBJ2-5 | NA | TRBD1 | TRBV5-1 | CASSPGQGETQYF | TGCGCCAGCAGCCCGGGACAGGGAGAGACCCAGTACTTC
TRBJ2-3 | NA | TRBD2 | TRBV7-2 | CASSLTSGGPDTQYF | TGTGCCAGCAGTTTGACTAGCGGGGGGCCCGATACGCAGTATTTT
TRBJ2-3 | NA | NA | TRBV7-9 | CASSLSAGGSKDTQYF | TGTGCCAGCAGCTTATCGGCGGGCGGCTCCAAAGATACGCAGTATTTT
TRBJ1-1 | NA | NA | TRBV21-1 | CASQGRQNTEAFF | TGTGCCAGCCAGGGCAGACAGAACACTGAAGCTTTCTTT
TRBJ2-7 | NA | TRBD1 | TRBV6-5 | CASSPAGGRQYF | TGTGCCAGCAGTCCCGCAGGGGGTCGGCAGTACTTC
TRBJ1-1 | NA | NA | TRBV7-3 | CASSRVRVANTEAFF | TGTGCCAGCAGCCGCGTGAGGGTGGCGAACACTGAAGCTTTCTTT
TRBJ2-1 | NA | TRBD2 | TRBV27 | CASSLLAGGDNEQFF | TGTGCCAGCAGTTTACTGGCGGGGGGGGACAATGAGCAGTTCTTC
TRBJ2-7 | NA | TRBD2 | TRBV4-1 | CASSRTSGEAEEQYF | TGCGCCAGCAGCCGAACTAGCGGGGAGGCGGAAGAGCAGTACTTC
TRBJ1-4 | NA | NA | TRBV6-5 | CASRLQWDEKLFF | TGTGCCAGCCGCTTACAGTGGGATGAAAAACTGTTTTTT
TRBJ1-1 | medium-sized | NA | TRBV14 | CASSHGTEAFF | TGTGCCAGCAGCCACGGCACTGAAGCTTTCTTT
TRBJ1-2 | NA | NA | TRBV6-1 | CASSEGARLRGGYTF | TGTGCCAGCAGTGAAGGGGCGAGGCTCAGGGGAGGCTACACCTTC
TRBJ1-2 | NA | TRBD1 | TRBV19 | CASSLAGRGLAGYTF | TGTGCCAGTAGCCTAGCCGGCAGGGGGCTCGCTGGCTACACCTTC
TRBJ2-5 | NA | NA | TRBV5-8 | CASRNQGMGTQYF | TGTGCCAGCAGAAACCAGGGGATGGGGACCCAGTACTTC
TRBJ2-1 | NA | TRBD2 | TRBV29-1 | CSARTSYNEQFF | TGCAGCGCCCGGACTAGTTACAATGAGCAGTTCTTC
TRBJ1-2 | NA | TRBD1 | TRBV6-5 | CASSFKDRVSYGYTF | TGTGCCAGCAGTTTCAAGGACAGGGTCAGCTATGGCTACACCTTC
TRBJ2-3 | NA | NA | TRBV6-5 | CASRAGASTDTQYF | TGTGCCAGCAGGGCTGGTGCTAGCACAGATACGCAGTATTTT
TRBJ1-3 | few | NA | TRBV29-1 | CSVRDTGNTIYF | TGCAGCGTTCGGGACACTGGAAACACCATATATTTT
TRBJ1-5 | once | NA | TRBV12-5 | CASGLWPSNQPQHF | TGTGCTAGTGGTTTGTGGCCGAGCAATCAGCCCCAGCATTTT
TRBJ2-3 | NA | NA | TRBV24-1 | CATSPGHLTDTQYF | TGTGCCACTTCCCCGGGACACCTCACAGATACGCAGTATTTT
TRBJ2-3 | NA | TRBD2 | TRBV7-2 | CASTSGGAADTQYF | TGTGCCAGCACAAGCGGGGGGGCCGCAGATACGCAGTATTTT
TRBJ1-2 | NA | TRBD1 | TRBV7-9 | CASSRVGTEHGYTF | TGTGCCAGCAGCCGCGTAGGGACAGAACATGGCTACACCTTC
TRBJ1-5 | few | NA | TRBV27 | CARRRGRLLSNQPQHF | TGTGCCAGGAGGCGCGGTCGGCTTCTTAGCAATCAGCCCCAGCATTTT
TRBJ2-7 | NA | NA | TRBV6-2/TRBV6-3 | CASSYGEQEAF | TGTGCCAGCAGTTACGGGGAGCAGGAGGCCTTC
TRBJ2-3 | few | TRBD2 | TRBV7-3 | CASSLIPGGGTDTQYF | TGTGCCAGCAGCTTAATACCGGGGGGAGGAACAGATACGCAGTATTTT
TRBJ1-4 | NA | NA | TRBV7-2 | CASSLAQQATNEKLFF | TGTGCCAGCAGCTTAGCGCAACAGGCCACTAATGAAAAACTGTTTTTT
TRBJ2-7 | NA | TRBD2 | TRBV7-2 | CASSLERGIHEQYF | TGTGCCAGCAGCTTAGAGCGGGGCATCCACGAGCAGTACTTC
TRBJ2-7 | NA | TRBD2 | TRBV28 | CASSLVARGGAYEQYF | TGTGCCAGCAGTTTGGTGGCCCGCGGGGGAGCGTACGAGCAGTACTTC
TRBJ1-4 | NA | NA | TRBV27 | CALLEEKLFF | TGTGCCTTACTGGAGGAAAAACTGTTTTTT
TRBJ2-7 | few | TRBD1 | TRBV18 | CASSPRTGGSHEQYF | TGTGCCAGCTCACCGAGGACAGGGGGGAGCCACGAGCAGTACTTC
TRBJ2-5 | once | NA | TRBV12-3/TRBV12-4 | CASCVLRETQYF | TGTGCCAGCTGTGTATTGAGGGAGACCCAGTACTTC
TRBJ1-2 | NA | NA | TRBV7-2 | CASSLGLNYGYTF | TGTGCCAGCAGCTTAGGCCTAAACTATGGCTACACCTTC
TRBJ2-7 | NA | NA | TRBV15 | CATSSYYEQYF | TGTGCCACCAGCAGCTACTACGAGCAGTACTTC
TRBJ2-3 | NA | TRBD2 | TRBV9 | CASSSEERGSGDTQYF | TGTGCCAGCAGCTCAGAGGAGCGGGGGTCGGGGGATACGCAGTATTTT
TRBJ1-5 | few | TRBD1 | TRBV10-2 | CASSDRQQPQHF | TGCGCCTCCTCGGACAGGCAACAGCCCCAGCATTTT
TRBJ1-2 | NA | TRBD1 | TRBV3-1/TRBV3-2 | CASSRDRGFYGYTF | TGTGCCAGCAGCAGGGACAGGGGATTCTATGGCTACACCTTC
TRBJ1-6 | NA | NA | TRBV30 | CAWSTGGESPLHF | TGTGCCTGGAGCACCGGCGGGGAATCACCCCTCCACTTT
TRBJ1-2 | few | NA | TRBV5-1 | CASSLQVNYGYTF | TGCGCCAGCAGTCTACAGGTGAACTATGGCTACACCTTC
TRBJ2-7 | NA | TRBD2 | TRBV3-1/TRBV3-2 | CASSFGAGSSYEQYF | TGTGCCAGCAGCTTCGGAGCGGGGAGCTCCTACGAGCAGTACTTC
TRBJ1-5 | NA | NA | TRBV30 | CAWSDGGANSNQPQHF | TGTGCCTGGAGCGACGGGGGAGCAAATAGCAATCAGCCCCAGCATTTT
TRBJ2-5 | NA | TRBD2 | TRBV30 | CAWSVRAGGWMRETQYF | TGTGCCTGGAGTGTACGAGCGGGGGGGTGGATGAGGGAGACCCAGTACTTC
TRBJ1-3 | NA | NA | TRBV6-5 | CASSLDSLGNTIYF | TGTGCCAGCAGTCTGGACAGCCTTGGAAACACCATATATTTT
TRBJ1-5 | few | NA | TRBV4-1 | CASSHRQGNQPQHF | TGCGCCAGCAGCCACCGACAGGGCAATCAGCCCCAGCATTTT
TRBJ1-2 | NA | TRBD1 | TRBV4-1 | CASSQEGTANYGYTF | TGCGCCAGCAGCCAAGAGGGGACAGCTAACTATGGCTACACCTTC
TRBJ2-4 | NA | TRBD2 | TRBV25-1 | CASSESGLAVNIQYF | TGTGCCAGCAGTGAATCCGGACTAGCGGTAAACATTCAGTACTTC
TRBJ2-7 | NA | TRBD2 | TRBV5-6 | CASSSSGAISYEQYF | TGTGCCAGCAGCTCTAGCGGGGCTATCTCCTACGAGCAGTACTTC
TRBJ1-5 | NA | TRBD1 | TRBV27 | CASSSGQGIGQPQHF | TGTGCCAGCAGTTCGGGACAGGGTATAGGTCAGCCCCAGCATTTT
TRBJ2-3 | NA | TRBD2 | TRBV5-1 | CASSSLAGGTDTQYF | TGCGCCAGCAGCTCACTAGCGGGGGGCACAGATACGCAGTATTTT
TRBJ2-7 | NA | TRBD2 | TRBV7-9 | CASSPAGSGDQYF | TGTGCCAGCAGCCCCGCGGGCAGCGGGGATCAGTACTTC
TRBJ1-1 | NA | TRBD1 | TRBV3-1/TRBV3-2 | CASSLGQGAYEAFF | TGTGCCAGCAGCCTGGGACAGGGGGCCTATGAAGCTTTCTTT
TRBJ2-3 | NA | TRBD2 | TRBV9 | CASSVSAPAGEITDTQYF | TGTGCCAGCAGCGTATCAGCCCCAGCGGGGGAAATCACAGATACGCAGTATTTT
TRBJ1-2 | NA | NA | TRBV6-5 | CASIDRSSYGYTF | TGTGCCAGTATAGACAGGAGTTCCTATGGCTACACCTTC
TRBJ2-7 | NA | TRBD2 | TRBV4-1 | CASSQTSGGYLTDEQYF | TGCGCCAGCAGCCAGACTAGCGGGGGATATCTTACAGACGAGCAGTACTTC
TRBJ2-7 | NA | TRBD1 | TRBV3-1/TRBV3-2 | CASSQGTGGPYEQYF | TGTGCCAGCAGCCAAGGAACAGGGGGCCCCTACGAGCAGTACTTC
TRBJ1-1 | NA | NA | TRBV6-1 | CASSERQNTEAFF | TGTGCCAGCAGTGAAAGACAGAACACTGAAGCTTTCTTT